What follows are 5 T cell receptor beta chains derived from one specimen sequenced in a study of breast tumors, draining lymph nodes, adjacent tissues. TCRdb fed the multiplex PCR reads into MiXCR, producing one record per CDR3 protein. In the table there are around 130,000 distinct CDR3 sequences, 21% of which are singletons. The lymph nodes were axillary draining lymph nodes from breast cancer patients. The sample was axillary lymph node tissue. Receptors originate from a female donor with breast cancer. Some clones in this sample may be carry-over from other donors' samples.

This clonotype showed up many times. The CDR3 spells CAWSMGGVSFNNEQFF. Here the CDR3 DNA reads TGTGCCTGGAGTATGGGGGGGGTCTCTTTCAACAATGAGCAGTTCTTC. This chain joins TRBV30 and TRBJ2-1, with 7 bases that match TRBD2. V shed 2 bases, J shed 5 bases, and the junction held 12 bases outside the gene matches. Germline lookup yields CDR1 GTSNPN and CDR2 SVGIG (reference sequence). This CDR3 has 16 amino acids.

The chain couples TRBV5-1 to TRBJ1-1, with 10 bases fitting TRBD1. Unmatched junction bases numbered 8, after V lost 4 bases and J lost 5 bases. Germline V gene data show CDR1 as SGHRS and CDR2 as YFSETQ. CDR3 length: 15 amino acids. The CDR3 loop reads CASSTADRGLTEAFF. CDR3 DNA sequence: TGCGCCAGCAGCACCGCAGACAGGGGGCTTACTGAAGCTTTCTTT.

This clonotype was seen many times. In DNA form, the CDR3 reads TGTGCCAGCAGTCCGTCCAGGCTGCAAGAGACCCAGTACTTC. Protein product: CASSPSRLQETQYF. The chain couples TRBV3-1 to TRBJ2-5, with unresolved D. The CDR3 runs 14 residues. Germline V gene lookup returns CDR1 LGHDT and CDR2 YNNKEL (reference sequence). Trimming left V 6 bases short and J 2 bases short, with 13 bases between.

This chain uses TRBV27 with TRBJ1-2; D gene uncertain. The germline gives CDR1 MNHEY, CDR2 SMNVEV (reference sequence). V lost 8 bases, J lost 8 bases, and 18 bases lay in between. There are 13 residues in the CDR3. The CDR3 is CASGQTRGDGYTF. CDR3 nucleotide sequence: TGTGCCAGCGGCCAGACCCGGGGAGACGGCTACACCTTC.

This clonotype was detected only a few times. The chain couples TRBV5-1 to TRBJ2-1; TRBD2 matches 7 bases. CDR1 and CDR2 (germline): SGHRS, YFSETQ. CDR3 length: 14 amino acids. J was trimmed by 8 bases and V by 7 bases; bases with no gene match: 12. The CDR3 protein is CASSRAGDSHEQFF. In DNA form, the CDR3 reads TGCGCCAGCTCCCGGGCGGGAGATAGCCATGAGCAGTTCTTC. Full variable domain (outside the CDR3, taken from reference TRBV5-1 and TRBJ2-1): KAGVTQTPRYLIKTRGQQVTLSCSPISGHRSVSWYQQTPGQGLQFLFEYFSETQRNKGNFPGRFSGRQFSNSRSEMNVSTLELGDSALYLCASSRAGDSHEQFFGPGTRLTVL.